This is a list of T cell receptor beta chains from one sample in a study of blood T cell repertoires in COVID-19. TCRdb's table, derived via immunoSEQ multiplex PCR, lists solely in-frame clones and lacks some. The table has some 57,000 clones, almost 90% seen once; the top ten hold less than 15%. Sample: peripheral blood. The receptors stem from a man in his sixties with active COVID-19. Each CDR3 is given with its conserved first and last residue. D genes are given only for firm matches. The size entry is marked missing in some rows and otherwise reads once, few, many or a size class.

j_call	d_call	clone_size	v_call	cdr3_aa	cdr3_nt
TRBJ1-5	-	-	TRBV3-1/TRBV3-2	CASSQEGPYSNQPQHF	TGTGCCAGCAGCCAAGAGGGGCCATATAGCAATCAGCCCCAGCATTTT
TRBJ1-2	-	few	TRBV2	CASRQTALYGYTF	TGTGCCAGCAGGCAGACAGCGCTATACGGCTACACCTTC
TRBJ2-7	TRBD1	-	TRBV6-5	CASRGDRGPGEQYF	TGTGCCAGCAGGGGGGACAGGGGACCCGGTGAGCAGTACTTC
TRBJ2-1	-	-	TRBV28	CASSEQGTYYNEQFF	TGTGCCAGCAGTGAACAGGGGACTTATTACAATGAGCAGTTCTTC
TRBJ2-5	TRBD2	-	TRBV5-4	CASRGTSDQETQYF	TGTGCCAGCAGGGGGACTAGCGACCAAGAGACCCAGTACTTC
TRBJ2-7	TRBD1	-	TRBV5-3	CARSFGPQGASTYEQYF	TGTGCCAGAAGCTTCGGACCCCAGGGGGCATCGACCTACGAGCAGTACTTC
TRBJ2-1	-	-	TRBV7-3	CASSRLDTPHNEQFF	TGTGCCAGCAGCCGATTGGACACGCCACACAATGAGCAGTTCTTC
TRBJ2-5	-	-	TRBV28	CASTLPSGNQETQYF	TGTGCCAGCACCCTACCCTCGGGTAATCAAGAGACCCAGTACTTC
TRBJ2-1	-	few	TRBV4-3	CASSNGFEQFF	TGCGCCAGCAGCAACGGGTTTGAGCAGTTCTTC
TRBJ1-3	-	-	TRBV7-9	CASSLESGNTIYF	TGTGCCAGCAGCTTAGAATCCGGGAACACCATATATTTT
TRBJ2-1	TRBD2	once	TRBV28	CASSLFRPGRDNEQFF	TGTGCCAGCAGTTTATTTCGGCCGGGGAGGGACAATGAGCAGTTCTTC
TRBJ2-2	-	-	TRBV6-5	CASSTGGVGELFF	TGTGCCAGCAGCACAGGGGGGGTGGGGGAGCTGTTTTTT
TRBJ1-6	TRBD1	-	TRBV18	CASSRVPGQLPNSPLHF	TGTGCCAGCTCAAGGGTGCCGGGACAGCTTCCCAATTCACCCCTCCACTTT
TRBJ1-6	TRBD1	-	TRBV27	CASSLPRQGSSYNSPLHF	TGTGCCAGCAGTTTACCAAGACAGGGCAGCTCCTATAATTCACCCCTCCACTTT
TRBJ1-2	-	-	TRBV7-9	CASSWEGDYGYTF	TGTGCCAGCAGCTGGGAGGGGGACTATGGCTACACCTTC
TRBJ1-1	-	-	TRBV9	CASSVDMNTEAFF	TGTGCCAGCAGCGTAGATATGAACACTGAAGCTTTCTTT
TRBJ2-1	-	-	TRBV28	CASSSTNSAYNEQFF	TGTGCCAGCAGTTCAACTAATTCAGCCTACAATGAGCAGTTCTTC
TRBJ1-4	-	few	TRBV28	CASSLPSEKLFF	TGTGCCAGCAGCTTGCCGAGTGAAAAACTGTTTTTT
TRBJ2-3	-	-	TRBV2	CASRATGTQYF	TGTGCCAGCAGAGCGACGGGTACGCAGTATTTT
TRBJ1-4	-	-	TRBV4-3	CASSQVPRAEKLFF	TGCGCCAGCAGCCAAGTTCCCAGGGCGGAAAAACTGTTTTTT
TRBJ2-7	TRBD1	-	TRBV5-4	CASSQQGAVSYEQYF	TGTGCCAGCAGCCAACAGGGGGCGGTGTCCTACGAGCAGTACTTC
TRBJ2-7	TRBD2	-	TRBV6-5	CASSYGTSGWYEQYF	TGTGCCAGCAGCTACGGGACTAGCGGGTGGTACGAGCAGTACTTC
TRBJ2-7	-	-	TRBV11-2	CASSWTALLYEQYF	TGTGCCAGCAGCTGGACAGCCTTACTCTACGAGCAGTACTTC
TRBJ2-5	TRBD2	-	TRBV30	CAWSGLAGETQYF	TGTGCCTGGAGTGGGCTAGCGGGGGAGACCCAGTACTTC
TRBJ1-5	-	-	TRBV19	CASSIGPRGGDQPQHF	TGTGCCAGTAGTATAGGCCCGCGGGGGGGGGATCAGCCCCAGCATTTT
TRBJ2-7	-	-	TRBV18	CASSPTGTSRSYEQYF	TGTGCCAGCTCACCAACCGGGACATCTAGAAGCTACGAGCAGTACTTC
TRBJ2-5	TRBD2	-	TRBV27	CASSLSSSGVPYQETQYF	TGTGCCAGCAGTTTATCTTCTAGCGGGGTCCCGTACCAAGAGACCCAGTACTTC
TRBJ1-5	-	-	TRBV18	CASSPGEGNDQPQHF	TGTGCCAGCTCTCCGGGGGAGGGCAACGATCAGCCCCAGCATTTT
TRBJ1-4	TRBD1	-	TRBV28	CASTPGQGGEKLFF	TGTGCCAGCACCCCGGGACAGGGCGGTGAAAAACTGTTTTTT
TRBJ1-5	-	-	TRBV5-5	CASSLGAGLNQPQHF	TGTGCCAGCAGCTTGGGGGCCGGACTCAATCAGCCCCAGCATTTT
TRBJ1-2	TRBD1	-	TRBV6-5	CASSRPGQEFYTF	TGTGCCAGCAGCAGGCCGGGACAGGAGTTCTACACCTTC
TRBJ1-1	-	-	TRBV28	CASSPQVSGTEAFF	TGTGCCAGCAGTCCCCAGGTATCCGGCACTGAAGCTTTCTTT
TRBJ2-1	-	-	TRBV7-2	CASSLGSLGNEQFF	TGTGCCAGCAGCTTAGGCTCTCTCGGGAATGAGCAGTTCTTC
TRBJ2-5	-	-	TRBV3-1/TRBV3-2	CASSQYGETQYF	TGTGCCAGCAGCCAGTACGGTGAGACCCAGTACTTC
TRBJ2-7	TRBD1	-	TRBV6-7	CASSYTPQGQGARHEQYF	TGTGCCAGCAGTTACACACCTCAAGGACAGGGGGCGCGTCACGAGCAGTACTTC
TRBJ1-2	TRBD1	-	TRBV4-2	CASSQEDVTGPYNYGYTF	TGTGCCAGCAGCCAAGAGGATGTGACAGGGCCTTACAACTATGGCTACACCTTC
TRBJ1-2	TRBD1	-	TRBV6-2/TRBV6-3	CASSSRTGGTNGYTF	TGTGCCAGCAGTTCCCGGACAGGAGGGACAAATGGCTACACCTTC